Presented here are 5 T cell receptor beta chains from one specimen sequenced in a study of response to subunit inactivated influenza vaccine. From the RT-PCR reads, TCRdb called clonotypes with MiXCR, one entry per CDR3 protein. The data show hundreds of thousands of distinct CDR3 sequences, with around 25% seen just once and about 1.9% held by the top ten. This material consisted of CD4+ T cells sorted from PBMCs, taken around 5 days after vaccination. Receptors originate from a man in his fifties who received an inactivated influenza vaccine.

J is TRBJ2-3 and V is TRBV5-1; TRBD1 matches 8 bases. The CDR3 runs 14 residues. V shed 4 bases, J shed 5 bases, and the junction held 6 bases outside the gene matches. Germline V CDR1 and CDR2: SGHRS, YFSETQ. This CDR3 is CASSIGQGGDTQYF. DNA of the CDR3: TGCGCCAGCAGCATAGGACAGGGCGGAGATACGCAGTATTTT.

The CDR3 region is CAIRAGQGAEQYF. The CDR3 nucleotides read TGTGCCATCAGGGCGGGGCAGGGGGCCGAGCAGTACTTC. The V call is TRBV10-3, the J call TRBJ2-7; TRBD1 matches 8 bases. The CDR3 totals 13 residues. With V trimmed by 6 bases and J by 6 bases, 7 bases remained unmatched. CDR1 is ENHRY, CDR2 SYGVKD, per germline.

This clonotype was counted a few times. The chain is built from TRBV20-1 and TRBJ2-7; D is perhaps TRBD2 (6 bases). The CDR3 contains 15 residues. Germline V gene sequence: CDR1 DFQATT, CDR2 SNEGSKA (reference sequence). V lost 5 bases and J 0 bases, leaving 17 bases between the germline ends. CDR3 in amino acids: CSAPKVRGSSYEQYF. Written as DNA, the CDR3 is TGCAGTGCTCCTAAGGTGCGGGGTAGCTCCTACGAGCAGTACTTC.

V is TRBV4-2 and J is TRBJ2-7; 7 nucleotides line up with TRBD2. V trimming: 2 bases; J trimming: 2 bases; junction bases outside the gene matches: 9. The CDR3 is made up of 16 amino acids. Germline V CDR1 and CDR2: LGHNA, YNFKEQ. The CDR3 spells CASSQSLTGTTYEQYF. In DNA form, the CDR3 reads TGTGCCAGCAGCCAATCTCTAACCGGGACTACCTACGAGCAGTACTTC.

The chain joins TRBV6-5 to TRBJ2-5; D might be TRBD1 or TRBD2, each matching 5 bases. CDR1 MNHEY and CDR2 SVGAGI come from the germline V gene. V was clipped by 3 bases and J by 4 bases, with 21 bases between them. The CDR3 is made up of 17 amino acids. The CDR3 here is CASSYNGPGRVGETQYF. Here the CDR3 DNA reads TGTGCCAGCAGTTATAACGGGCCGGGACGGGTAGGAGAGACCCAGTACTTC.